The subject of this entry is one T cell receptor (beta chain). The sample originates from a study of blood T cell repertoires in COVID-19. Sequencing used immunoSEQ multiplex PCR; TCRdb keeps in-frame clones, though not all of them. The table includes about 100,000 clones, about 90% detected once. With 4 bases clipped from V and 0 bases from J, the junction kept 7 bases outside the gene matches. The CDR3 has 15 amino acids. Germline loops: CDR1 SGHDT, CDR2 YYEEEE. The source is a man younger than 45 in a cohort sampled during active COVID-19. This chain connects TRBV5-6 to TRBJ2-7, with 7 bases lining up with TRBD1. Sequenced material: peripheral blood. CDR3 DNA sequence: TGTGCCAGCAGCCCAGGGACAGACTTCTCCTACGAGCAGTACTTC. The encoded protein is CASSPGTDFSYEQYF.